These 12 T cell receptor beta chains came from one sample sequenced in a study of blood T cells in healthy people across ages. Combining a sample-barcoded 5' primer with a J-beta primer mix, a second PCR ran for 7 to 11 cycles. Using its own MiXCR run on the 5' RACE reads, TCRdb lists one record per CDR3 protein. In the table there are about 1.5 million distinct CDR3 sequences, roughly 45% of which are singletons. The source material was blood. Receptors were obtained from a woman aged 18-30 years in good health.

This clonotype was recorded only once. The chain uses TRBV15 and TRBJ1-2; unclear D gene. V lost 9 bases and J lost 3, with 8 bases in between. The germline CDR1 and CDR2 sequences are LNHNV and YYDKDF (reference sequence). The CDR3 sequence is 11 residues long. The CDR3 sequence: CATRSDYGYTF. The CDR3 DNA reads as TGTGCCACTAGGTCGGACTATGGCTACACCTTC.

This chain links TRBV2 with TRBJ1-2, with 9 bases aligning to TRBD1. The germline gives CDR1 SNHLY, CDR2 FYNNEI. V gave up 0 bases and J gave up 7 bases; unmatched junction bases: 18. The CDR3 runs to 19 residues. The CDR3 DNA sequence: TGTGCCAGCAGTGAAGCACCCACCGGGACAGGGACCTCTTATGGTGGCTACACCTTC. Encoded protein: CASSEAPTGTGTSYGGYTF.

The chain is built from TRBV4-2 and TRBJ2-2; maybe TRBD2 (7 bases). The CDR3 consists of 16 residues. Germline values: CDR1 LGHNA, CDR2 YNFKEQ. V lost 1 base, J lost 4 bases, and 13 bases lay in between. CDR3 sequence reads: CASSQGRGAGTGELFF. DNA of the CDR3: TGTGCCAGCAGCCAAGGACGGGGGGCCGGCACCGGGGAGCTGTTTTTT.

A few counts support this clonotype. This chain uses TRBV11-2 with TRBJ2-2; D could derive from TRBD1 or TRBD2 (5 bases each). The CDR3 contains 13 residues. Germline CDR1 and CDR2: SGHAT and FQNNGV. V was shortened by 7 bases and J by 4 bases, with 10 bases between the two germline ends. The CDR3 is CASTDGATGELFF. Here the CDR3 DNA reads TGTGCCAGCACCGACGGGGCCACCGGGGAGCTGTTTTTT.

In DNA, the CDR3 is TGTGCCAGCAGTTTAATGGCGGCTAGCAGACTCGAGACCCAGTACTTC. This translates into CASSLMAASRLETQYF. The chain is built from TRBV28 and TRBJ2-7; D perhaps matches TRBD2 (5 bases). The DNA end lines up better with TRBJ2-5; the J call may be wrong. The V gene's germline CDR1 is MDHEN and CDR2 SYDVKM. The CDR3 is made up of 16 amino acids.

J is TRBJ1-6 and V is TRBV6-2 or TRBV6-3; D is unclear. The germline V and J ends were trimmed by 7 bases and 6 bases, with 13 bases remaining between them. The CDR3 consists of 14 residues. Per the germline V gene, CDR1 is MNHEY and CDR2 is SVGEGT. The CDR3 region has the DNA TGTGCCAGCACCTTTGGGTCCCTTAATTCACCCCTCCACTTT. Protein sequence: CASTFGSLNSPLHF.

This clonotype was counted a few times. The chain uses TRBV5-1 and TRBJ1-5; TRBD1 might be the D (6 bases). CDR3 length: 15 residues. Germline loops: CDR1 SGHRS, CDR2 YFSETQ. The V end was cut by 1 base, the J end by 2 bases, with 10 bases between. The CDR3 coding sequence is TGCGCCAGCAGCTTGAGGGGGACTGGCAATCAGCCCCAGCATTTT. It yields the protein CASSLRGTGNQPQHF.

This clonotype is a singleton in its sample. The gene calls are TRBV20-1 and TRBJ2-5; D is uncertain. Trimming pared 6 bases from V and 4 bases from J, leaving 9 bases between. CDR3 size: 11 residues. Germline V lookup: CDR1 DFQATT, CDR2 SNEGSKA (reference sequence). The CDR3 DNA follows: TGCAGTGCCAGTTCATTAGAGACCCAGTACTTC. Translation: CSASSLETQYF.

The V and J genes are TRBV5-6 and TRBJ2-2; no clear D. The CDR3 runs 13 residues. Germline-derived CDR1 and CDR2 are SGHDT and YYEEEE. Trimming took off 2 bases at V and 3 bases at J, with 5 bases between the two ends. CDR3 sequence reads: CASSFDYTGELFF. DNA for the CDR3: TGTGCCAGCAGCTTTGATTACACCGGGGAGCTGTTTTTT.

The chain combines TRBV18 with TRBJ2-7; TRBD2 matches at 9 bases. Losses at the gene ends were 4 bases for V and 7 bases for J; bases not matched to a gene: 5. The CDR3 length is 13 residues. Germline V gives CDR1 KGHSH, CDR2 LQKENI. Here the CDR3 reads CASSLGTSNEQYF. The CDR3 DNA follows: TGTGCCAGCTCACTCGGGACTAGCAATGAGCAGTACTTC. Looking up the rest from reference TRBV18 and TRBJ2-7 gives the full variable domain: NAGVMQNPRHLVRRRGQEARLRCSPMKGHSHVYWYRQLPEEGLKFMVYLQKENIIDESGMPKERFSAEFPKEGPSILRIQQVVRGDSAAYFCASSLGTSNEQYFGPGTRLTVT.

There are a few counts of this clonotype. The J gene is TRBJ1-2, the V gene TRBV4-1; D is ambiguous. The CDR3 contains 15 residues. The germline CDR1 and CDR2 sequences are MGHRA and YSYEKL. Trimming pared 1 base from V and 8 bases from J, leaving 17 bases between. The CDR3 sequence: CASSQGEVYTEGYTF. The CDR3 region has the DNA TGCGCCAGCAGCCAAGGAGAGGTCTACACAGAAGGCTACACCTTC.

V and J are TRBV6-1 and TRBJ2-1, with D unresolved. Germline V gives CDR1 MNHNS, CDR2 SASEGT. This CDR3 contains 12 residues. With 4 bases removed from V and 5 bases from J, the gap between germline ends came to 6 bases. The CDR3 region is CASSGSDNEQFF. In DNA form, the CDR3 reads TGTGCCAGCAGTGGATCGGACAATGAGCAGTTCTTC.